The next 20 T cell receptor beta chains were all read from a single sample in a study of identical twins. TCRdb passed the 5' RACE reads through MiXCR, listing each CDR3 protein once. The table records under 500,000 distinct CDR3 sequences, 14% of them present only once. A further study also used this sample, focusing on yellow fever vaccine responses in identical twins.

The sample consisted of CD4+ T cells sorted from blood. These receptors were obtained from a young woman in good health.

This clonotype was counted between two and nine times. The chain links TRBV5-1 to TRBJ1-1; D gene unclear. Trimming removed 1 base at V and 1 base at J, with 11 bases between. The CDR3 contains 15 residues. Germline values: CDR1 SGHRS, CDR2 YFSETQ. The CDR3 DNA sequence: TGCGCCAGCAGCTTGTTGGGCATATCGAACACTGAAGCTTTCTTT. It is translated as CASSLLGISNTEAFF. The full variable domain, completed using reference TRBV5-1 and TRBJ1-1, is KAGVTQTPRYLIKTRGQQVTLSCSPISGHRSVSWYQQTPGQGLQFLFEYFSETQRNKGNFPGRFSGRQFSNSRSEMNVSTLELGDSALYLCASSLLGISNTEAFFGQGTRLTVV.

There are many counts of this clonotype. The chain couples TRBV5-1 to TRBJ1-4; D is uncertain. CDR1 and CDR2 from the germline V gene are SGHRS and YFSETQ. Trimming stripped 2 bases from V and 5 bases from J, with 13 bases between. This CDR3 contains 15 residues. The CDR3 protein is CASSFNGRVNEKLFF. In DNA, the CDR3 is TGCGCCAGCAGCTTCAACGGAAGGGTAAATGAAAAACTGTTTTTT.

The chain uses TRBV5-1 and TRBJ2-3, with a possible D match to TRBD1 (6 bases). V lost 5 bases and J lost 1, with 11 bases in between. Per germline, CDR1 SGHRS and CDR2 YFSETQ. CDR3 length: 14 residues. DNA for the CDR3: TGCGCCAGCAGGTACAGGGAAGGCACAGATACGCAGTATTTT. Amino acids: CASRYREGTDTQYF.

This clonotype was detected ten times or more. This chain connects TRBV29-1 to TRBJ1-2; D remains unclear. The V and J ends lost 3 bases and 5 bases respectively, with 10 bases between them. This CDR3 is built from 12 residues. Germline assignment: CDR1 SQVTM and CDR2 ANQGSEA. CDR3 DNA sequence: TGCAGCGTTGATGTGCCGGGGTATGGCTACACCTTC. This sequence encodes CSVDVPGYGYTF.

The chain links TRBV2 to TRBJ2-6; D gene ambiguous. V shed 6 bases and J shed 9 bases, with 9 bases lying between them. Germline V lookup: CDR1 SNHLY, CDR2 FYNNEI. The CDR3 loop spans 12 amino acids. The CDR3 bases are TGTGCCAGCAGCATCCAGGTCAACGTCCTGACTTTC. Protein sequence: CASSIQVNVLTF.

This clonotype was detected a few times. The CDR3 protein is CSARDTLANEQFF. DNA of the CDR3: TGCAGTGCTAGAGATACCCTAGCCAATGAGCAGTTCTTC. The chain links TRBV20-1 to TRBJ2-1, with D perhaps matching TRBD2 (5 bases). CDR3 size: 13 residues. Germline V gene lookup returns CDR1 DFQATT and CDR2 SNEGSKA (reference sequence). The germline V and J ends were trimmed by 0 bases and 6 bases, with 9 bases remaining between them.

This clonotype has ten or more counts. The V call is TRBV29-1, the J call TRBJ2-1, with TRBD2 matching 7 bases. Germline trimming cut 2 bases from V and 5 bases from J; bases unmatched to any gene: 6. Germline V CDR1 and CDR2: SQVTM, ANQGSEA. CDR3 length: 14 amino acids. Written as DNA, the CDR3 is TGCAGCGTTGAATTGTCTAGCGGACACAATGAGCAGTTCTTC. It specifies CSVELSSGHNEQFF.

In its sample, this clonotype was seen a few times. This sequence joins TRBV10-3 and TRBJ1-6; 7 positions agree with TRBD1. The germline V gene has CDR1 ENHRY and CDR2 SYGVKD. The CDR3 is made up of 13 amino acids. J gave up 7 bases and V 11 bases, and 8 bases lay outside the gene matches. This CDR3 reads CAVRTGENSPLHF. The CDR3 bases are TGTGCCGTCCGGACAGGAGAGAATTCACCCCTCCACTTT.

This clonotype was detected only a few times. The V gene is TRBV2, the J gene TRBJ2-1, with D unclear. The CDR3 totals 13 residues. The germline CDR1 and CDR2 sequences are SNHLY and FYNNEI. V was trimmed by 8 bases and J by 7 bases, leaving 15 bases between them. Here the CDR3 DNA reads TGTGCCAGCCTAGACGGGTTGGGAAATGAGCAGTTCTTC. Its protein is CASLDGLGNEQFF.

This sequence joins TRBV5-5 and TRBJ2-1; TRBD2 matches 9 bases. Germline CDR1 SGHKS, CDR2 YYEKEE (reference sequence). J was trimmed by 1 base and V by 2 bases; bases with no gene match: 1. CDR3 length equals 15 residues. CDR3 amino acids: CASSFLAGSYNEQFF. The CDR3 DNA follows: TGTGCCAGCAGCTTCCTAGCGGGGTCCTACAATGAGCAGTTCTTC.

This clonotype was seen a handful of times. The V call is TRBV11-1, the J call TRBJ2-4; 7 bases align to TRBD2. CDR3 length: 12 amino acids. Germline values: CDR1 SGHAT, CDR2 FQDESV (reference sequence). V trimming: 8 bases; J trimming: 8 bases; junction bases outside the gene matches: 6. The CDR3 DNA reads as TGTGCCAGCCGGGGAGGGTCGGACATTCAGTACTTC. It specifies CASRGGSDIQYF.

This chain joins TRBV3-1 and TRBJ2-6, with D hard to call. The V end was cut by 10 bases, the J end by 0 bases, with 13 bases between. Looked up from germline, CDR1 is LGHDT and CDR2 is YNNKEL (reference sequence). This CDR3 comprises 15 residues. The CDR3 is CATGVLSSGANVLTF. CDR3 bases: TGTGCCACCGGCGTACTGAGCTCTGGGGCCAACGTCCTGACTTTC.

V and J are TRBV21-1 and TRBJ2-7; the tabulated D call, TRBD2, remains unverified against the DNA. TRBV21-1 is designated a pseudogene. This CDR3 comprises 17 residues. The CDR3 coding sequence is TGTGCCAGCAGCAAAGCTTATCCAGGCCCGTTCTCCTACGAGCAGTACTTC. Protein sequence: CASSKAYPGPFSYEQYF.

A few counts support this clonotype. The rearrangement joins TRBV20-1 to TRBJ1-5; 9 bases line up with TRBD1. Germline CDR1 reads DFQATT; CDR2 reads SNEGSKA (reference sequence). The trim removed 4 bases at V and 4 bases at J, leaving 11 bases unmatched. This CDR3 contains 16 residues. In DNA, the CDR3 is TGCAGTGCTAATCCTGCGGACAGGGGCTCGAATCAGCCCCAGCATTTT. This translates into CSANPADRGSNQPQHF.

The CDR3 loop reads CASSTGQGTQYF. The CDR3, as DNA: TGCGCCAGCAGCACGGGACAGGGTACACAGTACTTC. The chain employs TRBV5-1 and TRBJ2-7, with 9 bases identical to TRBD1. The germline V gene encodes CDR1 SGHRS and CDR2 YFSETQ. The CDR3 extends over 12 amino acids. Trimming at V came to 4 bases and at J to 10 bases, leaving 6 bases not matched to a gene.

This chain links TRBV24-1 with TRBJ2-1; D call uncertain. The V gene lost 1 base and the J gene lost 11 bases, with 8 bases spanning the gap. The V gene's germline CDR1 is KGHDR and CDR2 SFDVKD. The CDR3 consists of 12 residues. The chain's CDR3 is CATSDLALKQFF. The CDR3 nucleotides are TGTGCCACCAGTGATTTAGCACTAAAGCAGTTCTTC.

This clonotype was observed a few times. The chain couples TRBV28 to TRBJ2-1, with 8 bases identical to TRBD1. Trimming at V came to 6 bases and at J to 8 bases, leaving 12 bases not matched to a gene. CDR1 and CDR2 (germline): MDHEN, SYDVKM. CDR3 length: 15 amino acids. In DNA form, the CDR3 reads TGTGCCAGCAGCCGTGCAGGGGGCTTAGGGGATGAGCAGTTCTTC. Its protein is CASSRAGGLGDEQFF.

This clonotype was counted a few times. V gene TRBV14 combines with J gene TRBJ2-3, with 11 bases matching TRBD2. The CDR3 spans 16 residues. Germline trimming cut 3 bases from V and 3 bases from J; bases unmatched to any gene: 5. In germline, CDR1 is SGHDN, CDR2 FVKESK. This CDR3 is CASSQLGLAGTDTQYF. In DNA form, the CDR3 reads TGTGCCAGCAGCCAGCTAGGACTAGCGGGTACAGATACGCAGTATTTT.

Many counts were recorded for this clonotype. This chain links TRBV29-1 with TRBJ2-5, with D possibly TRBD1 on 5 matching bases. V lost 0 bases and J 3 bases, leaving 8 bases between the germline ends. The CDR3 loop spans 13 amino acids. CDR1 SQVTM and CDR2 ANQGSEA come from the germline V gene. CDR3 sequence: CSVEDQGEETQYF. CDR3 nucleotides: TGCAGCGTTGAAGATCAAGGGGAAGAGACCCAGTACTTC.

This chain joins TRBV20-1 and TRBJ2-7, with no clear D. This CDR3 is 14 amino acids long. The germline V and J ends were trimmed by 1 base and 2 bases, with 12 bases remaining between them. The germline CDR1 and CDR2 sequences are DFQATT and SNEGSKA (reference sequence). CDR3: CSARGFQVPYEQYF. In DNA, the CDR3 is TGCAGTGCTAGAGGTTTCCAGGTACCCTACGAGCAGTACTTC.